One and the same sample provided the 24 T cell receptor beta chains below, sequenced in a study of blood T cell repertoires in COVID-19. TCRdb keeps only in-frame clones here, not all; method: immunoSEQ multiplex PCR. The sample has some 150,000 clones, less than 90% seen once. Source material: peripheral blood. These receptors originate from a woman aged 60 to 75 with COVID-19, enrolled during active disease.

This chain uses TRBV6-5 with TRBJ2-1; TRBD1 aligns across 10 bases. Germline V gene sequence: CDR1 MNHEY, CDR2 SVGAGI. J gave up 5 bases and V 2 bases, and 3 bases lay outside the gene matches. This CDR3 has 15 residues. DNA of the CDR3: TGTGCCAGCAGTTACCTCGGGACAGGGGACAATGAGCAGTTCTTC. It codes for CASSYLGTGDNEQFF.

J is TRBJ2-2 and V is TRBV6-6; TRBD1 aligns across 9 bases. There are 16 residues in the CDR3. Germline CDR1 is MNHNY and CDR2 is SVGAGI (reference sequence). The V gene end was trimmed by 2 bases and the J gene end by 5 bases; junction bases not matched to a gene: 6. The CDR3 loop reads CASSYRGQGGTGELFF. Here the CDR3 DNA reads TGTGCCAGCAGTTACCGGGGACAGGGAGGGACCGGGGAGCTGTTTTTT.

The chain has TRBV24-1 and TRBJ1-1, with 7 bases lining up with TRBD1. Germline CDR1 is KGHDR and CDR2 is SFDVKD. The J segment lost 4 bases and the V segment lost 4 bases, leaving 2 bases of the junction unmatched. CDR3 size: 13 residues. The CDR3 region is CATSENRGTEAFF. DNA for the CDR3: TGTGCCACCAGTGAGAACAGGGGCACTGAAGCTTTCTTT.

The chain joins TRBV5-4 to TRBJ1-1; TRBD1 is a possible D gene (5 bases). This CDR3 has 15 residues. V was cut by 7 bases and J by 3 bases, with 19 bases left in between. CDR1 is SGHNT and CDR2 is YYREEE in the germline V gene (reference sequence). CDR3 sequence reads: CASLGGDNVYTEAFF. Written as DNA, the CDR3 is TGTGCCAGCCTGGGGGGGGATAATGTTTACACTGAAGCTTTCTTT.

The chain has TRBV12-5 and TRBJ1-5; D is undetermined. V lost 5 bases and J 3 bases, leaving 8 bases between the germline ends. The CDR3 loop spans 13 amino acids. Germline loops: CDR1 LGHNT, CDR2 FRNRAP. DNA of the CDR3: TGTGCTAGTGGTACGGGATTCAATCAGCCCCAGCATTTT. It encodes CASGTGFNQPQHF. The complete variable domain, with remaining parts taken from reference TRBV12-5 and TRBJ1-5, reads DARVTQTPRHKVTEMGQEVTMRCQPILGHNTVFWYRQTMMQGLELLAYFRNRAPLDDSGMPKDRFSAEMPDATLATLKIQPSEPRDSAVYFCASGTGFNQPQHFGDGTRLSIL.

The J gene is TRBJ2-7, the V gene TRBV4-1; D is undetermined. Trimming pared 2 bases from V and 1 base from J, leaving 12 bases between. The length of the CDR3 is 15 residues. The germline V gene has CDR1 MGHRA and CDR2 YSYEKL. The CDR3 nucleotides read TGCGCCAGCAGCCAAAACTCCGGAGCTTCCTACGAGCAGTACTTC. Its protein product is CASSQNSGASYEQYF.

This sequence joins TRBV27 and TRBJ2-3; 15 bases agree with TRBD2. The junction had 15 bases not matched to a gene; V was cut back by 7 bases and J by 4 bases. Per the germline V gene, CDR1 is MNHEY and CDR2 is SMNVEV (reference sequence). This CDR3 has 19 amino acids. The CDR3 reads CASTSRTSGRARSSDTQYF. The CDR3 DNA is TGTGCCAGCACCTCACGGACTAGCGGGAGGGCCCGTTCTTCAGATACGCAGTATTTT.

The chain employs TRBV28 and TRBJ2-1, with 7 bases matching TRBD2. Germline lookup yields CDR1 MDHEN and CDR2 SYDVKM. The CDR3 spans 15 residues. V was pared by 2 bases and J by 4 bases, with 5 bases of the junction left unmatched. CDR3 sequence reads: CASSLVQRGYNEQFF. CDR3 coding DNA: TGTGCCAGCAGTTTAGTCCAGCGGGGTTACAATGAGCAGTTCTTC.

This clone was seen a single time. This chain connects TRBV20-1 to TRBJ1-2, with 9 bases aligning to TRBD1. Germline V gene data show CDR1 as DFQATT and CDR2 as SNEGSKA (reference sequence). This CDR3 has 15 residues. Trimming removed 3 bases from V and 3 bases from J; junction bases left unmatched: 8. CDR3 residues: CSASTTGTGHYGYTF. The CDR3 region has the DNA TGCAGTGCTAGTACCACCGGGACAGGGCACTATGGCTACACCTTC.

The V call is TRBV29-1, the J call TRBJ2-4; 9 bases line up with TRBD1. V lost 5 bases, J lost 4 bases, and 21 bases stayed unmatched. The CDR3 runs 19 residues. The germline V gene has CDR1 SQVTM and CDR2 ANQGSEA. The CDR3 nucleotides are TGCAGCGTTACAACCCCCGGGACAGGGATGAGATCCTTAAAAAACATTCAGTACTTC. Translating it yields CSVTTPGTGMRSLKNIQYF.

The CDR3 loop reads CASSYGRRNSPLHF. The CDR3 DNA reads as TGTGCCAGCAGTTACGGCAGGCGTAATTCACCCCTCCACTTT. This sequence joins TRBV6-2 or TRBV6-3 and TRBJ1-6; D remains ambiguous. This CDR3 contains 14 residues. Per germline, CDR1 MNHEY and CDR2 SVGEGT. V was cut by 2 bases and J by 6 bases, with 8 bases left in between.

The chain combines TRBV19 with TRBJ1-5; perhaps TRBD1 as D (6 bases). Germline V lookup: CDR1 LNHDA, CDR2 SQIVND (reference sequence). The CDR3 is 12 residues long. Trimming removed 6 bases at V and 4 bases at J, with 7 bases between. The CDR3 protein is CASRQGNQPQHF. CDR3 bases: TGTGCCAGTAGACAGGGAAATCAGCCCCAGCATTTT.

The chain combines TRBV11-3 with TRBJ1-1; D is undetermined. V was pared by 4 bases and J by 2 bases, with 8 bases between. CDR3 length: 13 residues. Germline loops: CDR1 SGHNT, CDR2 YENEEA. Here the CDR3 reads CASSSMFNTEAFF. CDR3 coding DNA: TGTGCCAGCAGCTCCATGTTTAACACTGAAGCTTTCTTT.

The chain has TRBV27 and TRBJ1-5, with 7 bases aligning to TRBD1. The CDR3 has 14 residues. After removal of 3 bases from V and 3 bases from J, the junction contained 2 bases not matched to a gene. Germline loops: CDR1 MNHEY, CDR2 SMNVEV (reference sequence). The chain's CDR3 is CASSFRGPNQPQHF. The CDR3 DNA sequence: TGTGCCAGCAGTTTTAGGGGGCCCAATCAGCCCCAGCATTTT.

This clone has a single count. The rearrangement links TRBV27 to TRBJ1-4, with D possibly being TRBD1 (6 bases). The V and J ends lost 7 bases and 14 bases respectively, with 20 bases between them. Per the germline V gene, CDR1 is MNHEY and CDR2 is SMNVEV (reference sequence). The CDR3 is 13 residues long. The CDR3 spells CASNGGPGERLFF. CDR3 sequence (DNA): TGTGCCAGCAATGGGGGCCCGGGCGAACGGCTGTTTTTT.

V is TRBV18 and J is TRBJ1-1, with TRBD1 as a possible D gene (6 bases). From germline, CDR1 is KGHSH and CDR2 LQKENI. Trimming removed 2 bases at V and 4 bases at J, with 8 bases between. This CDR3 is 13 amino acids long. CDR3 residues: CASSPGGRTEAFF. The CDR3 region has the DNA TGTGCCAGCTCACCAGGGGGCCGCACTGAAGCTTTCTTT.

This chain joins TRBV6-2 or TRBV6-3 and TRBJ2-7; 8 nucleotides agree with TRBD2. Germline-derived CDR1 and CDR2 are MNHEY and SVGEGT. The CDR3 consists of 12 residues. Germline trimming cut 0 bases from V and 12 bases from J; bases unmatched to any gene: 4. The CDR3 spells CASSYSAGVPYF. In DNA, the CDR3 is TGTGCCAGCAGTTACTCAGCGGGAGTTCCGTACTTC.

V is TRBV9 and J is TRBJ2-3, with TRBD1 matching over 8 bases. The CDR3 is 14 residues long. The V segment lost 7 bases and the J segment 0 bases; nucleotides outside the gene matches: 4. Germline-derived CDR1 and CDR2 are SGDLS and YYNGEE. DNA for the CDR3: TGTGCCAGCGGCAGGGGGCCTAGCACAGATACGCAGTATTTT. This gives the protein CASGRGPSTDTQYF. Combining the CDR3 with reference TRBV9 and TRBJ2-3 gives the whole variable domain DSGVTQTPKHLITATGQRVTLRCSPRSGDLSVYWYQQSLDQGLQFLIQYYNGEERAKGNILERFSAQQFPDLHSELNLSSLELGDSALYFCASGRGPSTDTQYFGPGTRLTVL.

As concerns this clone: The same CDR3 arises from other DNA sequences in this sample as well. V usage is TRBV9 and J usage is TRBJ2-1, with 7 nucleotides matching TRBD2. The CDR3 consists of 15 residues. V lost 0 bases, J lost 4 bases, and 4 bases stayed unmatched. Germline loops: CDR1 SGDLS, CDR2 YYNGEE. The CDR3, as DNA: TGTGCCAGCAGCGTAGGAGGTAGCGGGTACAATGAGCAGTTCTTC. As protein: CASSVGGSGYNEQFF.

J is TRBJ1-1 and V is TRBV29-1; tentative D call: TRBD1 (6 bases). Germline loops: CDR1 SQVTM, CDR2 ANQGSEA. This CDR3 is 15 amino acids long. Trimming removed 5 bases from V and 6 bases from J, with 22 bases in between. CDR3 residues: CSVKTLPRGDAEAFF. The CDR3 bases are TGCAGCGTTAAAACCCTTCCCAGGGGAGATGCTGAAGCTTTCTTT.

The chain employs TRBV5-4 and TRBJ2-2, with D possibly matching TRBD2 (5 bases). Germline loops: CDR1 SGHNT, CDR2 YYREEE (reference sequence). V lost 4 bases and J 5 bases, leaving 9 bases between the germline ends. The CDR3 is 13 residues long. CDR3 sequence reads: CASSVPGTGELFF. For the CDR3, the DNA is TGTGCCAGCAGCGTCCCGGGGACCGGGGAGCTGTTTTTT.

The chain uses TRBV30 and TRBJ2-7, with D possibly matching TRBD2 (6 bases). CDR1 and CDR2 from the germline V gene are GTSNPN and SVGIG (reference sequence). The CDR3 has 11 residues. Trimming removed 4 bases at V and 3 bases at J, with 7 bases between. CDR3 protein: CAWMRGYEQYF. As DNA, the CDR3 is TGTGCCTGGATGCGGGGCTACGAGCAGTACTTC.

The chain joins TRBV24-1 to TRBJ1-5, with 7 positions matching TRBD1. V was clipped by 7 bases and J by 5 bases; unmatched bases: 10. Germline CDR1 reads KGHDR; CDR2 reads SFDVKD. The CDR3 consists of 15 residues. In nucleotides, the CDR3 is TGTGCCACCAGCACGACAGGGATAGGAGATCAGCCCCAGCATTTT. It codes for CATSTTGIGDQPQHF.

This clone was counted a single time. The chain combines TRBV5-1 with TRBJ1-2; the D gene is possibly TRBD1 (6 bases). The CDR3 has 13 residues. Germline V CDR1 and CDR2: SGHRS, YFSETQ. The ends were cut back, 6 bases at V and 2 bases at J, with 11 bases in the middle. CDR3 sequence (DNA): TGCGCCAGCAACCAGGGGAGCAACTATGGCTACACCTTC. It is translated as CASNQGSNYGYTF.